Listed below are T cell receptor beta chains from one sample, sequenced in a study of blood T cell repertoires in COVID-19. Sequenced by immunoSEQ multiplex PCR; TCRdb stores in-frame clones only, minus some. This sample has under 60,000 clones, with 90% found just once. The specimen sequenced was peripheral blood. These receptors all stem from a human donor in a cohort sampled during active COVID-19. Each CDR3 is given with its conserved first and last residue. D genes are given only for firm matches. Where a row states a size, it is once, few, many or the class of an expanded clone; other rows omit it.

TRBV24-1	.	.	TRBJ2-5	CATSDLRQGETQYF	TGTGCCACCAGTGATCTGCGTCAGGGGGAGACCCAGTACTTC
TRBV9	.	.	TRBJ1-2	CASSVEDSYGYTF	TGTGCCAGCAGCGTAGAGGACAGCTATGGCTACACCTTC
TRBV28	.	.	TRBJ1-5	CASSFPGVGNQPQHF	TGTGCCAGCAGTTTTCCAGGGGTGGGCAATCAGCCCCAGCATTTT
TRBV28	once	TRBD1	TRBJ1-5	CASRRQGGGNQPQHF	TGTGCCAGCCGAAGACAGGGAGGAGGCAATCAGCCCCAGCATTTT
TRBV13	once	TRBD2	TRBJ2-2	CASSEGLAEGTGELFF	TGTGCCAGCAGCGAGGGACTAGCGGAGGGCACCGGGGAGCTGTTTTTT
TRBV11-2	.	TRBD2	TRBJ2-1	CASSPRWSGGEENEQFF	TGTGCCAGCAGCCCCAGGTGGTCCGGGGGGGAGGAGAATGAGCAGTTCTTC
TRBV4-2	once	.	TRBJ2-3	CASSPSVWGSGWTSTDTQYF	TGTGCCAGCAGCCCGTCGGTCTGGGGATCGGGTTGGACTAGCACAGATACGCAGTATTTT
TRBV19	.	.	TRBJ2-1	CASRVVDEQFF	TGTGCCAGTAGGGTAGTCGATGAGCAGTTCTTC
TRBV6-6	.	TRBD2	TRBJ2-7	CASSTQREVSYEQYF	TGTGCCAGCAGTACCCAGCGGGAGGTCTCCTACGAGCAGTACTTC
TRBV6-1	.	TRBD2	TRBJ2-2	CASSEPLAGDTGELFF	TGTGCCAGCAGTGAACCCCTAGCGGGAGATACCGGGGAGCTGTTTTTT
TRBV10-3	.	.	TRBJ1-3	CAISTSPGTGSNTIYF	TGTGCCATCAGTACCTCTCCTGGTACAGGTTCAAACACCATATATTTT
TRBV24-1	.	.	TRBJ2-6	CATSGVPPGANVLTF	TGTGCCACCAGTGGCGTACCCCCCGGGGCCAACGTCCTGACTTTC
TRBV24-1	.	.	TRBJ1-2	CATSEEGGNGYTF	TGTGCCACCAGTGAGGAGGGGGGGAATGGCTACACCTTC
TRBV29-1	.	TRBD2	TRBJ2-3	CSVTPPVAGAYTQYF	TGCAGCGTTACCCCCCCGGTTGCGGGAGCGTATACGCAGTATTTT
TRBV6-5	.	TRBD1	TRBJ2-7	CASSYSRGTGVYEQYF	TGTGCCAGCAGTTACTCGAGGGGGACAGGGGTCTACGAGCAGTACTTC
TRBV3-1/TRBV3-2	.	.	TRBJ2-7	CASSHRGTGEQYF	TGTGCCAGCAGCCACCGCGGGACCGGCGAGCAGTACTTC
TRBV3-1/TRBV3-2	.	.	TRBJ2-1	CASSQDPKRASYNEQFF	TGTGCCAGCAGCCAAGATCCAAAGAGGGCCTCCTACAATGAGCAGTTCTTC
TRBV6-6	.	TRBD1	TRBJ2-1	CASSRDSYNEQFF	TGTGCCAGCAGCCGGGACAGTTACAATGAGCAGTTCTTC
TRBV10-3	medium-sized	.	TRBJ2-5	CAIRRRGWETQYF	TGTGCCATCAGGAGGAGGGGCTGGGAGACCCAGTACTTC
TRBV5-1	.	TRBD2	TRBJ2-1	CASSFLAGDYNEQFF	TGCGCCAGCAGCTTCCTAGCGGGAGACTACAATGAGCAGTTCTTC
TRBV29-1	.	.	TRBJ1-1	CSANWKGGGTEAFF	TGCAGCGCCAACTGGAAGGGAGGCGGCACTGAAGCTTTCTTT
TRBV24-1	once	TRBD2	TRBJ2-7	CATSDDGTSGSSGEQYF	TGTGCCACCAGTGATGATGGGACTAGCGGATCCTCAGGTGAGCAGTACTTC
TRBV15	once	TRBD2	TRBJ2-7	CATSRRETSGKHEQYF	TGTGCCACCAGCAGGCGGGAGACTAGCGGGAAACACGAGCAGTACTTC
TRBV3-1/TRBV3-2	.	.	TRBJ2-6	CASSQKSSGANVLTF	TGTGCCAGCAGCCAAAAGAGTTCTGGGGCCAACGTCCTGACTTTC
TRBV6-5	.	.	TRBJ1-3	CASKTTGTGNTIYF	TGTGCCAGTAAAACCACAGGGACTGGAAACACCATATATTTT
TRBV11-2	few	.	TRBJ2-5	CASSLDQASQITQETQYF	TGTGCCAGCAGCTTAGATCAGGCGTCACAAATTACCCAAGAGACCCAGTACTTC
TRBV27	.	.	TRBJ1-1	CASSLSGGAEAFF	TGTGCCAGCAGTTTATCTGGTGGAGCTGAAGCTTTCTTT
TRBV29-1	.	TRBD1	TRBJ2-7	CSVAGQGYEQYF	TGCAGCGTGGCAGGACAGGGGTACGAGCAGTACTTC
TRBV4-1	.	.	TRBJ2-5	CASSQGALQETQYF	TGCGCCAGCAGCCAAGGCGCCCTCCAAGAGACCCAGTACTTC
TRBV2	.	TRBD2	TRBJ2-7	CASSDLADAEQYF	TGTGCCAGCAGTGACCTAGCGGACGCCGAACAGTACTTC
TRBV9	.	TRBD2	TRBJ2-7	CASSSASGSYEQYF	TGTGCCAGCAGCTCTGCTAGCGGGAGTTACGAGCAGTACTTC
TRBV7-8	.	.	TRBJ2-7	CASSLMFMGGSYEQYF	TGTGCCAGCAGCTTAATGTTTATGGGGGGTTCCTACGAGCAGTACTTC
TRBV5-8	.	.	TRBJ2-1	CASSLGGGSYNEQFF	TGTGCCAGCAGCTTGGGTGGAGGATCCTACAATGAGCAGTTCTTC
TRBV3-1/TRBV3-2	.	.	TRBJ1-5	CASSPQDSNQPQHF	TGTGCCAGCAGCCCACAGGATAGCAATCAGCCCCAGCATTTT
TRBV27	.	.	TRBJ1-6	CASSLPPPGGTLHF	TGTGCCAGCAGTTTACCCCCACCGGGGGGGACCCTCCACTTT
TRBV27	.	TRBD2	TRBJ2-4	CASSRQAGGGNIQYF	TGTGCCAGCAGTCGACAAGCGGGAGGAGGCAACATTCAGTACTTC
TRBV27	.	TRBD1	TRBJ1-2	CASSLGQGDFSGYTF	TGTGCCAGCAGTTTAGGACAGGGCGACTTCTCTGGCTACACCTTC
TRBV6-1	.	TRBD2	TRBJ2-7	CASSESLAGFYEQYF	TGTGCCAGCAGTGAAAGCCTAGCGGGTTTTTACGAGCAGTACTTC
TRBV27	.	.	TRBJ1-1	CASSPGVGVNTEAFF	TGTGCCAGCAGTCCAGGGGTGGGGGTGAACACTGAAGCTTTCTTT
TRBV5-1	.	.	TRBJ1-1	CASSLAGESAFF	TGCGCCAGCAGCTTGGCAGGGGAGTCGGCTTTCTTT
TRBV9	.	.	TRBJ2-7	CASSVAMTGRLYEQYF	TGTGCCAGCAGCGTAGCTATGACAGGGAGGCTCTACGAGCAGTACTTC
TRBV7-8	.	.	TRBJ2-7	CASSPSGTGRGWQYF	TGTGCCAGCAGCCCGTCTGGGACTGGGAGAGGTTGGCAGTACTTC
TRBV20-1	.	.	TRBJ2-1	CSALTSREQFF	TGCAGTGCTCTCACTAGCCGTGAGCAGTTCTTC
TRBV4-2	once	TRBD1	TRBJ1-4	CASSTRDSSSSAEKLFF	TGTGCCAGCAGCACCCGGGACAGTTCTAGCTCGGCTGAAAAACTGTTTTTT
TRBV11-3	.	.	TRBJ2-2	CASSSRSAGELFF	TGTGCCAGCAGCTCCCGTTCCGCCGGGGAGCTGTTTTTT
TRBV11-3	.	.	TRBJ2-7	CASSLDHSRSDEQYF	TGTGCCAGCAGCTTAGATCATTCTAGAAGCGACGAGCAGTACTTC
TRBV29-1	.	.	TRBJ1-5	CSATDSLNQPQHF	TGCAGCGCCACAGACAGTTTAAATCAGCCCCAGCATTTT
TRBV29-1	.	TRBD2	TRBJ2-7	CSVEDRGRGDEQYF	TGCAGCGTTGAAGATCGGGGTCGGGGGGACGAGCAGTACTTC
TRBV7-2	few	.	TRBJ1-1	CASSLGPLNTEAFF	TGTGCCAGCAGCTTAGGGCCCCTGAACACTGAAGCTTTCTTT
TRBV5-1	.	TRBD2	TRBJ2-5	CASSLAPGGLETQYF	TGCGCCAGCAGCTTGGCCCCCGGGGGGTTAGAGACCCAGTACTTC
TRBV20-1	once	.	TRBJ2-1	CSASSPGYNEQFF	TGCAGTGCTAGTAGCCCGGGATACAATGAGCAGTTCTTC
TRBV9	.	TRBD2	TRBJ2-2	CASSVPAGVGYTGELFF	TGTGCCAGCAGCGTACCGGCGGGAGTGGGGTACACCGGGGAGCTGTTTTTT
TRBV2	.	.	TRBJ2-6	CASSISGANVLTF	TGTGCCAGCTCAATCTCTGGGGCCAACGTCCTGACTTTC
TRBV29-1	once	.	TRBJ1-2	CSVGGGPHGYTF	TGCAGCGTTGGGGGGGGGCCTCATGGCTACACCTTC
TRBV21-1	.	.	TRBJ1-5	CASTPHEENSNQPQHF	TGTGCCAGCACCCCACACGAGGAGAATAGCAATCAGCCCCAGCATTTT
TRBV18	.	.	TRBJ2-2	CASSLRENTGELFF	TGTGCCAGCTCACTCAGGGAGAACACCGGGGAGCTGTTTTTT
TRBV6-5	.	.	TRBJ2-7	CASGTHMIYEQYF	TGTGCCAGCGGGACTCACATGATTTACGAGCAGTACTTC
TRBV19	.	.	TRBJ1-1	CATQGSALEAFF	TGTGCCACCCAGGGCAGTGCTCTTGAAGCTTTCTTT